These 5 T cell receptor beta chains share one sample of origin, sequenced in a study of shared clonotypes between healthy human individuals. Measured with immunoSEQ multiplex PCR; TCRdb has only the in-frame clones, and not every one. The table has around 1.4 million clones, around 98.5% seen once. Material: naive CD4+ T cells sorted from blood. The subset: CD45RA+ positively selected. The receptor source for this set is a man under 40 in good health.

This chain uses TRBV27 with TRBJ1-1; D remains ambiguous. The CDR3 runs 15 residues. Germline V gene sequence: CDR1 MNHEY, CDR2 SMNVEV (reference sequence). Trimming left V 4 bases short and J 1 base short, with 13 bases between. In nucleotides, the CDR3 is TGTGCCAGCAGTTGGAAGACCAATTCGAACACTGAAGCTTTCTTT. It yields the protein CASSWKTNSNTEAFF.

In nucleotides, the CDR3 is TGTGCCAGCAGCGTAGACGGGACTAGCGCGGAATACGAGCAGTACTTC. The encoded protein is CASSVDGTSAEYEQYF. The chain uses TRBV9 and TRBJ2-7; 10 nucleotides match TRBD2. This CDR3 is built from 16 residues. The junction had 7 bases not matched to a gene; V was cut back by 0 bases and J by 4 bases. Germline V gene lookup returns CDR1 SGDLS and CDR2 YYNGEE.

The J gene is TRBJ1-2, the V gene TRBV11-1; 10 bases map to TRBD1. This CDR3 spans 16 amino acids. Germline CDR1 is SGHAT and CDR2 is FQDESV (reference sequence). Trimming cost V 5 bases and J 7 bases; bases outside gene matches: 13. CDR3 bases: TGTGCCAGCAGCCTGACCGGGACAGGGGATCAGGGTGGCTACACCTTC. It encodes CASSLTGTGDQGGYTF.

The chain joins TRBV5-1 to TRBJ1-3, with D perhaps TRBD1 (6 bases). V lost 4 bases and J lost 2, with 16 bases in between. There are 16 residues in the CDR3. CDR1 and CDR2 from the germline V gene are SGHRS and YFSETQ. The CDR3 here is CASSPGSQGTGNTIYF. The CDR3 DNA reads as TGCGCCAGCAGCCCGGGGTCACAGGGTACTGGAAACACCATATATTTT.

This clone was picked up a small number of times. This chain links TRBV6-6 with TRBJ2-1; D is unclear. This CDR3 region has 12 residues. The V end lost 6 bases, the J end lost 8 bases, and 11 bases lay between the germline ends. Germline assignment: CDR1 MNHNY and CDR2 SVGAGI (reference sequence). CDR3: CASSPSRDEQFF. Here the CDR3 DNA reads TGTGCCAGCAGCCCAAGTCGGGATGAGCAGTTCTTC.